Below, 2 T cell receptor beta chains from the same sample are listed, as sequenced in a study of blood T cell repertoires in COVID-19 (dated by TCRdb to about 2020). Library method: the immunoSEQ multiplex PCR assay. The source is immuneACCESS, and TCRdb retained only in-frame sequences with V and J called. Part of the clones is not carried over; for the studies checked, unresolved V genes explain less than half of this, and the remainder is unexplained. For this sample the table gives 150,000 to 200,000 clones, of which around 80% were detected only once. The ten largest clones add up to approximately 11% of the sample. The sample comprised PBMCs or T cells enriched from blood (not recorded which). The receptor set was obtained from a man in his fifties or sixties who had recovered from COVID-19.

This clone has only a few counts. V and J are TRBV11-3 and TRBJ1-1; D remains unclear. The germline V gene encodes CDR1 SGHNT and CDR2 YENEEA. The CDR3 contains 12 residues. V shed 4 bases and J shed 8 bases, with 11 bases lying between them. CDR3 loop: CASSSPPEEAFF. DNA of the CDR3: TGTGCCAGCAGCTCGCCCCCCGAGGAAGCTTTCTTT.

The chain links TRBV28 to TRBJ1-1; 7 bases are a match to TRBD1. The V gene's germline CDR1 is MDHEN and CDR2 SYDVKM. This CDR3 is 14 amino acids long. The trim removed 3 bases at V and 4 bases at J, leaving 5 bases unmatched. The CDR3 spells CASSLVSGGTEAFF. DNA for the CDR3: TGTGCCAGCAGTTTGGTGTCAGGGGGCACTGAAGCTTTCTTT.